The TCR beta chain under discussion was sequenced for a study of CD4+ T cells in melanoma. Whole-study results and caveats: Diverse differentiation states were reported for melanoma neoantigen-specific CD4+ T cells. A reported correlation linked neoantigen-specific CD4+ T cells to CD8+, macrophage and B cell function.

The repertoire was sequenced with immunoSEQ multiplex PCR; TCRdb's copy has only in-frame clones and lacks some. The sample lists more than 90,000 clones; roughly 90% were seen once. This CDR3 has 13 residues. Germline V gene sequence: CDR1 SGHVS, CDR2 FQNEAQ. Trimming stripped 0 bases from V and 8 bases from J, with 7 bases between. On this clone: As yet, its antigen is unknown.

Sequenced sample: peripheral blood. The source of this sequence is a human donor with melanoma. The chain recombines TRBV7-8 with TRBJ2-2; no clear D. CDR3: CASSLAGRGELFF. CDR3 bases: TGTGCCAGCAGCTTAGCGGGTCGGGGGGAGCTGTTTTTT.